These 14 T cell receptor beta chains were sequenced from one sample in a study of blood T cell repertoires in COVID-19. Measured with immunoSEQ multiplex PCR; TCRdb has only the in-frame clones, and not every one. The sample contains tens of thousands of clones, about four fifths of which appear only once. Input material: peripheral blood. These receptors were collected from a human donor in a cohort sampled during active COVID-19.

The rearrangement joins TRBV6-6 to TRBJ2-7; 11 bases are a match to TRBD1. The germline gives CDR1 MNHNY, CDR2 SVGAGI (reference sequence). The CDR3 covers 13 residues. Trimming at V came to 8 bases and at J to 3 bases, leaving 3 bases not matched to a gene. CDR3 loop: CASGGTGGYEQYF. The CDR3 region has the DNA TGTGCCAGCGGAGGGACAGGGGGCTACGAGCAGTACTTC.

V gene TRBV18 combines with J gene TRBJ1-1, with a possible D match to TRBD1 (5 bases). CDR3 length equals 14 residues. Germline V lookup: CDR1 KGHSH, CDR2 LQKENI. V was cut by 1 base and J by 7 bases, with 13 bases left in between. The CDR3 sequence is CASSPLAGPGEAFF. Written as DNA, the CDR3 is TGTGCCAGCTCACCACTAGCAGGGCCCGGTGAAGCTTTCTTT.

The V call is TRBV12-3 or TRBV12-4, the J call TRBJ2-1; D not resolved. The CDR3 loop spans 12 amino acids. The V gene lost 5 bases and the J gene lost 5 bases, with 7 bases spanning the gap. CDR3 residues: CASSQDNNEQFF. As DNA, the CDR3 is TGTGCCAGCAGTCAGGATAACAATGAGCAGTTCTTC.

The V gene is TRBV11-2, the J gene TRBJ2-7, with TRBD2 as a possible D gene (6 bases). V shed 5 bases and J shed 3 bases, with 11 bases lying between them. The CDR3 sequence is 13 residues long. Germline loops: CDR1 SGHAT, CDR2 FQNNGV. The CDR3 coding sequence is TGTGCCAGCAGCGTCGGGACTCGCTACGAGCAGTACTTC. As protein: CASSVGTRYEQYF.

This clone was seen more than once but under ten times. This chain uses TRBV28 with TRBJ2-1, with 10 bases aligning to TRBD2. The V segment lost 6 bases and the J segment 3 bases; nucleotides outside the gene matches: 5. Germline CDR1 reads MDHEN; CDR2 reads SYDVKM. The CDR3 is made up of 15 amino acids. The DNA for the CDR3 is TGTGCCAGCAGGGCCGGGACTAGCGTCTACAATGAGCAGTTCTTC. It translates to CASRAGTSVYNEQFF.

The V gene is TRBV7-9, the J gene TRBJ2-7; 13 bases are shared with TRBD2. Trimming at V came to 5 bases and at J to 3 bases, leaving 10 bases not matched to a gene. Germline values: CDR1 SEHNR, CDR2 FQNEAQ (reference sequence). The CDR3 is made up of 17 amino acids. The CDR3 is CASSRGTGTSGNYEQYF. The CDR3 DNA is TGTGCCAGCAGCCGCGGAACCGGGACTAGCGGGAACTACGAGCAGTACTTC.

The chain links TRBV10-3 to TRBJ2-7, with TRBD2 matching over 8 bases. The CDR3 has 14 residues. The ends lost 2 bases at V and 7 bases at J; junction bases unmatched: 7. Germline V gene data show CDR1 as ENHRY and CDR2 as SYGVKD. The CDR3 protein is CAISERVAGREQYF. As DNA, the CDR3 is TGTGCCATCAGTGAGCGGGTAGCGGGAAGGGAGCAGTACTTC.

The chain is built from TRBV5-1 and TRBJ1-1; D remains unclear. The CDR3 is 16 amino acids. Trimming removed 0 bases from V and 0 bases from J, with 12 bases in between. Germline CDR1 SGHRS, CDR2 YFSETQ. The CDR3 sequence is CASSLATSGLNTEAFF. CDR3 in DNA: TGCGCCAGCAGCTTGGCCACATCTGGCTTGAACACTGAAGCTTTCTTT.

A single count supports this clone. J is TRBJ2-7 and V is TRBV2; D is ambiguous. Looked up from germline, CDR1 is SNHLY and CDR2 is FYNNEI. CDR3 length equals 13 residues. The V end lost 4 bases, the J end lost 4 bases, and 11 bases lay between the germline ends. CDR3 amino acids: CASSVGRSYEQYF. In DNA form, the CDR3 reads TGTGCCAGCAGTGTTGGCAGGTCGTACGAGCAGTACTTC.

Points on this clone: One end of the junction fails to match germline, which may point to a read error. The gene calls are TRBV11-3 and TRBJ2-7; no reliable D call. Germline V gene sequence: CDR1 SGHNT, CDR2 YENEEA. The CDR3 length is 10 residues. DNA of the CDR3: TGTGCCAGCAGCCTCCGGCAGGCCCGCTTC. Translation: CASSLRQARF.

The chain combines TRBV21-1 with TRBJ1-3; TRBD1 reflects the table's D call only, with no check against the DNA. TRBV21-1 is described as a pseudogene. This CDR3 has 19 amino acids. CDR3 protein: CASSPLQGDLLSSGNTIYF. The CDR3 region has the DNA TGTGCCAGCAGCCCGTTACAGGGGGACCTCCTCTCCTCTGGAAACACCATATATTTT.

This clone was seen ten or more times. The chain couples TRBV24-1 to TRBJ2-7, with TRBD1 matching 9 bases. From germline, CDR1 is KGHDR and CDR2 SFDVKD. Germline trimming cut 3 bases from V and 2 bases from J; bases unmatched to any gene: 13. This CDR3 is built from 18 residues. The CDR3 region has the DNA TGTGCCACCAGTGATCCCACCCCCGACGACAGGGGGGCCTACGAGCAGTACTTC. Amino acid sequence: CATSDPTPDDRGAYEQYF.

The rearrangement uses TRBV19 and TRBJ1-1; 8 bases are shared with TRBD1. Germline assignment: CDR1 LNHDA and CDR2 SQIVND (reference sequence). This CDR3 contains 15 residues. The V segment lost 8 bases and the J segment 6 bases; nucleotides outside the gene matches: 14. CDR3 amino acids: CASFVAGGPSAEAFF. CDR3 coding DNA: TGTGCCAGTTTTGTCGCAGGGGGCCCTTCGGCTGAAGCTTTCTTT.

The V gene is TRBV5-5, the J gene TRBJ2-7, with 9 positions matching TRBD2. The CDR3 sequence is 18 residues long. Germline V gives CDR1 SGHKS, CDR2 YYEKEE (reference sequence). Unmatched junction bases numbered 15, after V lost 3 bases and J lost 2 bases. The DNA for the CDR3 is TGTGCCAGCAGCTCGAGGGGACTAGCAGGAGGACTTACCTACGAGCAGTACTTC. Translated: CASSSRGLAGGLTYEQYF.